The 28 T cell receptor beta chains listed next were all sequenced from one sample in a study of blood T cell repertoires in COVID-19 (dated by TCRdb to about 2020). Library preparation used the immunoSEQ multiplex PCR assay. The clones in this table, taken by TCRdb from immuneACCESS, are in-frame only. Not every clone is retained; where verified, under half of the shortfall comes from an unresolved V gene, and the cause of the rest is unknown. Present in this sample are around 280,000 clones, around 90% of which were seen just once. The top ten clonotypes cover about 1.7% of the sample. What was sequenced was PBMCs or T cells enriched from blood (not recorded which). Source of these receptors: a woman aged 18 to 35 with acute COVID-19.

V and J are TRBV6-5 and TRBJ2-7; 7 nucleotides match TRBD1. This CDR3 is built from 14 residues. CDR1 is MNHEY and CDR2 is SVGAGI in the germline V gene. Trimming removed 8 bases from V and 4 bases from J; junction bases left unmatched: 11. The CDR3 protein is CASSQRGQLYEQYF. The DNA of the CDR3 is TGTGCCAGCTCCCAGAGGGGACAGCTGTACGAGCAGTACTTC.

The rearrangement links TRBV19 to TRBJ1-6; no clear D. V lost 2 bases and J lost 9, with 5 bases in between. Germline lookup yields CDR1 LNHDA and CDR2 SQIVND (reference sequence). CDR3 length equals 12 residues. CDR3: CASSIRSSPLHF. In nucleotides, the CDR3 is TGTGCCAGTAGTATAAGGAGTTCACCCCTCCACTTT. The full variable domain, with the rest looked up from reference TRBV19 and TRBJ1-6, is DGGITQSPKYLFRKEGQNVTLSCEQNLNHDAMYWYRQDPGQGLRLIYYSQIVNDFQKGDIAEGYSVSREKKESFPLTVTSAQKNPTAFYLCASSIRSSPLHFGNGTRLTVT.

The chain is built from TRBV3-1 (or the pseudogene TRBV3-2) and TRBJ1-4; no definite D call. Germline V gene sequence: CDR1 LGHDT, CDR2 YNNKEL (reference sequence). The V end was cut by 4 bases, the J end by 14 bases, with 17 bases between. The CDR3 consists of 13 residues. The CDR3 loop reads CASSPSWTNTLFF. In DNA form, the CDR3 reads TGTGCCAGCAGCCCGTCATGGACTAATACCCTGTTTTTT.

The chain couples TRBV7-2 to TRBJ1-2; D gene uncertain. V dropped 5 bases and J dropped 4 bases, with 17 bases sitting between them. There are 15 residues in the CDR3. Germline V gene sequence: CDR1 SGHTA, CDR2 FQGNSA. CDR3 amino acids: CASSTQWGGGYGYTF. The CDR3 DNA sequence: TGTGCCAGCAGCACTCAGTGGGGAGGCGGCTATGGCTACACCTTC.

The CDR3 DNA reads TGTGCCAGCAGACTAGCGGACCTCTACGAGCAGTACTTC. It yields the protein CASRLADLYEQYF. The chain links TRBV25-1 to TRBJ2-7; 8 positions match TRBD2. The V segment lost 6 bases and the J segment 3 bases; nucleotides outside the gene matches: 4. This CDR3 is built from 13 residues. Germline V gene lookup returns CDR1 MGHDK and CDR2 SYGVNS.

The rearrangement joins TRBV10-2 to TRBJ2-3, with 8 nucleotides matching TRBD2. The CDR3 loop spans 14 amino acids. CDR1 is WSHSY and CDR2 is SAAADI in the germline V gene. J lost 5 bases, V lost 9 bases, and 10 bases had no gene match. In DNA, the CDR3 is TGCGCCAGTTCTAGCGGGCGGGCTAGAGATACGCAGTATTTT. It is translated as CASSSGRARDTQYF.

This sequence joins TRBV15 and TRBJ2-7, with TRBD2 identical over 8 bases. Trimming cost V 0 bases and J 0 bases; bases outside gene matches: 7. Germline-derived CDR1 and CDR2 are LNHNV and YYDKDF (reference sequence). CDR3 length: 17 residues. DNA of the CDR3: TGTGCCACCAGCAGAGATCGAACCGGGACTAGCTCCTACGAGCAGTACTTC. This gives the protein CATSRDRTGTSSYEQYF.

This clone was counted a single time. The genes are TRBV6-5 and TRBJ1-5; unclear D gene. V dropped 0 bases and J dropped 4 bases, with 4 bases sitting between them. From germline, CDR1 is MNHEY and CDR2 SVGAGI. The CDR3 runs to 13 residues. The CDR3 reads CASSYSTNQPQHF. The CDR3, as DNA: TGTGCCAGCAGTTACTCGACTAATCAGCCCCAGCATTTT.

This clone showed up just once. V gene TRBV3-1 (or the pseudogene TRBV3-2) combines with J gene TRBJ2-7; 7 bases line up with TRBD2. This CDR3 comprises 14 residues. Germline CDR1 LGHDT, CDR2 YNNKEL (reference sequence). Trimming cost V 3 bases and J 7 bases; bases outside gene matches: 9. The CDR3 is CASSHGGGPGEQYF. In DNA form, the CDR3 reads TGTGCCAGCAGCCATGGGGGAGGGCCGGGGGAGCAGTACTTC.

The chain recombines TRBV2 with TRBJ2-7; D unresolved. The germline V gene encodes CDR1 SNHLY and CDR2 FYNNEI. V was pared by 6 bases and J by 2 bases, with 11 bases between. The CDR3 loop spans 13 amino acids. The CDR3 DNA reads as TGTGCCAGCAGATTGACGACAACCTACGAGCAGTACTTC. As protein: CASRLTTTYEQYF.

The chain couples TRBV28 to TRBJ1-5; D possibly corresponds to TRBD1 (6 bases). Germline-derived CDR1 and CDR2 are MDHEN and SYDVKM. Trimming shortened V by 3 bases and J by 0 bases, and 9 bases separated the two germline ends. The CDR3 is 15 amino acids. The CDR3 here is CASSFSDSSNQPQHF. The CDR3 DNA reads TGTGCCAGCAGTTTCTCGGACAGTAGCAATCAGCCCCAGCATTTT.

The rearrangement joins TRBV19 to TRBJ2-3, with 7 nucleotides matching TRBD2. The CDR3 contains 15 residues. Germline V gene lookup returns CDR1 LNHDA and CDR2 SQIVND (reference sequence). Trimming took 9 bases from V and 5 from J; bases not matched to a gene: 14. The CDR3 DNA reads as TGTGCCAGCTCCTCGCCCCCGGGAGGACGAGATACGCAGTATTTT. The encoded protein is CASSSPPGGRDTQYF.

Details on this clone: Different DNA sequences within this sample yield the same CDR3. This chain uses TRBV5-1 with TRBJ2-7; D is possibly TRBD2 (5 bases). This CDR3 comprises 13 residues. Germline CDR1 reads SGHRS; CDR2 reads YFSETQ. Trimming pared 0 bases from V and 4 bases from J, leaving 8 bases between. CDR3 loop: CASSLASGYEQYF. In DNA, the CDR3 is TGCGCCAGCAGCTTGGCCTCGGGGTACGAGCAGTACTTC.

V gene TRBV12-3 or TRBV12-4 combines with J gene TRBJ1-1; D may be TRBD1 (5 bases). This CDR3 comprises 13 residues. V was clipped by 5 bases and J by 1 base, with 8 bases between them. CDR3 bases: TGTGCCAGCAGTAGAACAGGGAACACTGAAGCTTTCTTT. It is translated as CASSRTGNTEAFF.

This chain uses TRBV11-2 with TRBJ2-1; 10 nucleotides align to TRBD2. The V and J ends lost 1 base and 7 bases, in that order; junction bases with no gene match: 7. The germline gives CDR1 SGHAT, CDR2 FQNNGV. This CDR3 is 16 amino acids long. DNA of the CDR3: TGTGCCAGCAGCTTAGTGGCTAGCGGGAGTGGGAATGAGCAGTTCTTC. Translation: CASSLVASGSGNEQFF. The complete variable domain, with remaining parts taken from reference TRBV11-2 and TRBJ2-1, reads EAGVAQSPRYKIIEKRQSVAFWCNPISGHATLYWYQQILGQGPKLLIQFQNNGVVDDSQLPKDRFSAERLKGVDSTLKIQPAKLEDSAVYLCASSLVASGSGNEQFFGPGTRLTVL.

The CDR3 nucleotides read TGCGCCAGCAGCCAAGACTTAGCAGGGACCTACGAGCAGTACTTC. Its translation is CASSQDLAGTYEQYF. The chain has TRBV4-1 and TRBJ2-7; TRBD1 is a possible D gene (5 bases). Trimming stripped 0 bases from V and 2 bases from J, with 11 bases between. From germline, CDR1 is MGHRA and CDR2 YSYEKL. The CDR3 spans 15 residues.

The chain links TRBV7-8 to TRBJ2-1, with TRBD2 matching over 10 bases. From germline, CDR1 is SGHVS and CDR2 FQNEAQ. The CDR3 is 16 amino acids. V was pared by 5 bases and J by 7 bases, with 11 bases of the junction left unmatched. CDR3 amino acids: CASSPERTSGWNEQFF. The CDR3 DNA follows: TGTGCCAGCAGCCCAGAGAGGACTAGCGGTTGGAATGAGCAGTTCTTC.

This sequence joins TRBV30 and TRBJ2-3, with 12 bases lining up with TRBD2. The CDR3 contains 21 residues. With 1 base clipped from V and 2 bases from J, the junction kept 19 bases outside the gene matches. From germline, CDR1 is GTSNPN and CDR2 SVGIG (reference sequence). The CDR3 coding sequence is TGTGCCTGGAGTGGAAGCCTGACTAGCGGGAGCCTGGCAGGGCCCACAGATACGCAGTATTTT. Amino acids: CAWSGSLTSGSLAGPTDTQYF.

The V and J genes are TRBV5-5 and TRBJ2-5; 11 bases map to TRBD2. V lost 2 bases and J lost 1; bases outside the gene matches: 4. From germline, CDR1 is SGHKS and CDR2 YYEKEE (reference sequence). The CDR3 sequence is 16 residues long. The CDR3 nucleotides are TGTGCCAGCAGCTTATCACTAGCGGGAGTCCAAGAGACCCAGTACTTC. This encodes CASSLSLAGVQETQYF.

This clone showed up just once. V is TRBV11-3 and J is TRBJ2-1, with D possibly matching TRBD2 (5 bases). Germline CDR1 is SGHNT and CDR2 is YENEEA. CDR3 length equals 14 residues. The V and J ends lost 3 bases and 7 bases respectively, with 13 bases between them. The CDR3 DNA sequence: TGTGCCAGCAGCTTGGCTAGCCTTCTAAATGAGCAGTTCTTC. The encoded protein is CASSLASLLNEQFF.

The chain couples TRBV27 to TRBJ2-2, with a weak D call TRBD2 (5 bases). The length of the CDR3 is 15 residues. Germline V gives CDR1 MNHEY, CDR2 SMNVEV (reference sequence). Trimming took off 6 bases at V and 5 bases at J, with 16 bases between the two ends. The CDR3 DNA sequence: TGTGCCAGCAGAGGAGACACGGCGGGTACCGGGGAGCTGTTTTTT. Its translation is CASRGDTAGTGELFF.

The J gene is TRBJ2-2, the V gene TRBV10-2; TRBD1 matches 9 bases. The germline V gene has CDR1 WSHSY and CDR2 SAAADI. This CDR3 is built from 13 residues. V was clipped by 6 bases and J by 8 bases; unmatched bases: 4. CDR3 bases: TGCGCCAGCAGGACAGGGGGTAGGGGGGAGCTGTTTTTT. Amino acids: CASRTGGRGELFF.

This chain links TRBV18 with TRBJ2-2; D perhaps matches TRBD1 (6 bases). CDR3 length: 17 residues. Trimming pared 5 bases from V and 2 bases from J, leaving 18 bases between. Per germline, CDR1 KGHSH and CDR2 LQKENI. CDR3 protein: CASSYTQGVINTGELFF. The CDR3 DNA sequence: TGTGCCAGCTCATACACACAGGGAGTTATAAACACCGGGGAGCTGTTTTTT.

The gene calls are TRBV28 and TRBJ1-2, with TRBD1 as a possible D gene (5 bases). This CDR3 region has 16 residues. V lost 3 bases, J lost 1 base, and 15 bases lay in between. Germline V lookup: CDR1 MDHEN, CDR2 SYDVKM. The CDR3 loop reads CASSFRDSRFNYGYTF. DNA for the CDR3: TGTGCCAGCAGTTTTCGCGACAGCCGCTTTAACTATGGCTACACCTTC.

The gene calls are TRBV5-1 and TRBJ1-1, with D possibly matching TRBD1 (5 bases). The CDR3 sequence is 14 residues long. Per the germline V gene, CDR1 is SGHRS and CDR2 is YFSETQ. The V and J ends lost 0 bases and 4 bases respectively, with 10 bases between them. The CDR3 reads CASSLVGVATEAFF. Written as DNA, the CDR3 is TGCGCCAGCAGCTTGGTAGGGGTGGCCACTGAAGCTTTCTTT.

V gene TRBV7-9 combines with J gene TRBJ2-7; D may be TRBD2 (7 bases). The CDR3 consists of 12 residues. V was shortened by 3 bases and J by 6 bases, with 9 bases between the two germline ends. Germline loops: CDR1 SEHNR, CDR2 FQNEAQ (reference sequence). CDR3 protein: CASSFRGGEQYF. The CDR3 nucleotides read TGTGCCAGCAGCTTTAGGGGGGGCGAGCAGTACTTC.

The gene calls are TRBV4-3 and TRBJ1-4; a possible D gene is TRBD1 (6 bases). The CDR3 spans 15 residues. The germline V and J ends were trimmed by 4 bases and 6 bases, with 15 bases remaining between them. Germline CDR1 reads LGHNA; CDR2 reads YSLEER. Written as DNA, the CDR3 is TGCGCCAGCAGCCCAGGAACAGGGATTTATGAAAAACTGTTTTTT. Translation gives CASSPGTGIYEKLFF.

A word on this clone: The same CDR3 also results from other DNA sequences found in this sample. This chain uses TRBV18 with TRBJ2-1; 7 bases are shared with TRBD2. Germline assignment: CDR1 KGHSH and CDR2 LQKENI. V gave up 3 bases and J gave up 5 bases; unmatched junction bases: 1. This CDR3 comprises 13 residues. The CDR3 sequence: CASSPLADNEQFF. DNA for the CDR3: TGTGCCAGCTCACCCCTAGCGGACAATGAGCAGTTCTTC.